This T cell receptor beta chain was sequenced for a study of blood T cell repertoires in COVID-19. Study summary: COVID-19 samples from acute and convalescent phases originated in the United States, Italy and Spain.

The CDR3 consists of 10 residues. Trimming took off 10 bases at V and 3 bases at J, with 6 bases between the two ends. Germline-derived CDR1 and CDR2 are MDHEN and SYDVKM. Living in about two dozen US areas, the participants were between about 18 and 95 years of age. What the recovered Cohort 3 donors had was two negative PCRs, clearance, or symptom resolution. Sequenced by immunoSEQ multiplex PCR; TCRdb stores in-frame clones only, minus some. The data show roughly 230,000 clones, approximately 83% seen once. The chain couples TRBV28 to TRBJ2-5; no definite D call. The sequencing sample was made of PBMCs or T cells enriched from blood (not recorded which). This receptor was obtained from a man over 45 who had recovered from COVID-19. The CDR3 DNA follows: TGTGCCACCCGAGAAGAGACCCAGTACTTC. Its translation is CATREETQYF. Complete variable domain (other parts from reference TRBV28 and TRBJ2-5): DVKVTQSSRYLVKRTGEKVFLECVQDMDHENMFWYRQDPGLGLRLIYFSYDVKMKEKGDIPEGYSVSREKKERFSLILESASTNQTSMYLCATREETQYFGPGTRLLVL.